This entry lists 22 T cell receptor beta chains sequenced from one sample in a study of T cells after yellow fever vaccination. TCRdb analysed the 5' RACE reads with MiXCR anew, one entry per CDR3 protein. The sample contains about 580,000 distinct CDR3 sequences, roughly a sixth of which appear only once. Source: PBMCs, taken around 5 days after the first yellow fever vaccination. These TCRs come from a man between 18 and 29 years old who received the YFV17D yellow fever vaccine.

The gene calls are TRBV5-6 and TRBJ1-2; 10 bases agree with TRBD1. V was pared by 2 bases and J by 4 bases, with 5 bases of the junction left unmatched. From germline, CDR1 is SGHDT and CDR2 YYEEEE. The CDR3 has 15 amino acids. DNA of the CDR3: TGTGCCAGCAGCTTCGGGACAGGGGAGACCTATGGCTACACCTTC. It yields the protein CASSFGTGETYGYTF.

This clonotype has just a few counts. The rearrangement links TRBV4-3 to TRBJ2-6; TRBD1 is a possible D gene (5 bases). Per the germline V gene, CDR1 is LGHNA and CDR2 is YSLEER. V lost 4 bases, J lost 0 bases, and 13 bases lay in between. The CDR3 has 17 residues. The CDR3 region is CASSPQGESSGANVLTF. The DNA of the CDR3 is TGCGCCAGCAGCCCCCAGGGCGAGAGCTCTGGGGCCAACGTCCTGACTTTC.

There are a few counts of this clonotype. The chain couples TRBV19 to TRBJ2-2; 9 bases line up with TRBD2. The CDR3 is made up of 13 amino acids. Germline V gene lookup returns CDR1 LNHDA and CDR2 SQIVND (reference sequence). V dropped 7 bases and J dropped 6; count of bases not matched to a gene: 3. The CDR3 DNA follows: TGTGCCAGTACTCGCGGGGGGGCCGGGGAGCTGTTTTTT. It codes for CASTRGGAGELFF. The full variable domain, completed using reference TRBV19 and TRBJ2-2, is DGGITQSPKYLFRKEGQNVTLSCEQNLNHDAMYWYRQDPGQGLRLIYYSQIVNDFQKGDIAEGYSVSREKKESFPLTVTSAQKNPTAFYLCASTRGGAGELFFGEGSRLTVL.

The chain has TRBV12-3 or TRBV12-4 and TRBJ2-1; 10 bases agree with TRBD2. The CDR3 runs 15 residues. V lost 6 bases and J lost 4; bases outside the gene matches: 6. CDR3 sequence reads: CASSRSGGPYNEQFF. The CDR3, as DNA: TGTGCCAGCAGCCGTAGCGGGGGGCCTTACAATGAGCAGTTCTTC.

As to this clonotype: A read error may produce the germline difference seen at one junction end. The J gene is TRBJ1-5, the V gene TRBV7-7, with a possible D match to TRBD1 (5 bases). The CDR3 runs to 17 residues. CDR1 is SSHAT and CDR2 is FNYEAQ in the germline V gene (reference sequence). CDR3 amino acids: CASSLVSSGSLHQPQHF. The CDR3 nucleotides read TGTGCTAGCAGCTTAGTCTCCTCAGGGAGTTTACATCAGCCCCAGCATTTT.

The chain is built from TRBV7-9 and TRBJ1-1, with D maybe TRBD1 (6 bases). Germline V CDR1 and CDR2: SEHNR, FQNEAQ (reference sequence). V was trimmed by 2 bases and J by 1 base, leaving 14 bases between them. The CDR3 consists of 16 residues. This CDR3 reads CASSLREGGGNTEAFF. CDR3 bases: TGTGCCAGCAGCTTACGAGAGGGAGGGGGGAACACTGAAGCTTTCTTT.

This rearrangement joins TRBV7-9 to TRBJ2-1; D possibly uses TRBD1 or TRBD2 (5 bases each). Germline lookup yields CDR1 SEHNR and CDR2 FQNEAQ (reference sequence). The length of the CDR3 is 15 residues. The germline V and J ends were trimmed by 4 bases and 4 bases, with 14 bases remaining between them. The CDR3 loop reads CASSSISGLYNEQFF. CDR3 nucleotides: TGTGCCAGCAGCTCCATCTCGGGGCTTTACAATGAGCAGTTCTTC.

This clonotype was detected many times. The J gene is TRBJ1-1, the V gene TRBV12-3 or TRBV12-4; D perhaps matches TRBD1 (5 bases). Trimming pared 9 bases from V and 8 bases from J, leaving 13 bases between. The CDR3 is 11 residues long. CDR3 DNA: TGTGCCAGTTTTTCAGGGATCGAAGCTTTCTTT. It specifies CASFSGIEAFF.

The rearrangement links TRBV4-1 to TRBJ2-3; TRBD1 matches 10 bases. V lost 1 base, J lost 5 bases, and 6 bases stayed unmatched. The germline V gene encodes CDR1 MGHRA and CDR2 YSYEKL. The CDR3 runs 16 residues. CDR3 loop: CASSQVGTGVKDTQYF. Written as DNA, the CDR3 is TGCGCCAGCAGCCAAGTTGGGACAGGGGTCAAAGATACGCAGTATTTT.

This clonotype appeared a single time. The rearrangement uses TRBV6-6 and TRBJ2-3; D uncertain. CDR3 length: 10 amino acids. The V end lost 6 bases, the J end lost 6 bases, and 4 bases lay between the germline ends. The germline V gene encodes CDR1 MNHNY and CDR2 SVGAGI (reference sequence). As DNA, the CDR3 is TGTGCCAGCAGATGGGATACGCAGTATTTT. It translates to CASRWDTQYF.

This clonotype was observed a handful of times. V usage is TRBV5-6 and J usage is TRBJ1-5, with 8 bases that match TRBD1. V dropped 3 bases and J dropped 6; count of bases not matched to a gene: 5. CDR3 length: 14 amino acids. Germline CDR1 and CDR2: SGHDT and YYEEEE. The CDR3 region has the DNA TGTGCCAGCAGCTCAGGACAGGGACTTCAGCCCCAGCATTTT. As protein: CASSSGQGLQPQHF. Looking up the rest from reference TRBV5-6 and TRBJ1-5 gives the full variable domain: DAGVTQSPTHLIKTRGQQVTLRCSPKSGHDTVSWYQQALGQGPQFIFQYYEEEERQRGNFPDRFSGHQFPNYSSELNVNALLLGDSALYLCASSSGQGLQPQHFGDGTRLSIL.

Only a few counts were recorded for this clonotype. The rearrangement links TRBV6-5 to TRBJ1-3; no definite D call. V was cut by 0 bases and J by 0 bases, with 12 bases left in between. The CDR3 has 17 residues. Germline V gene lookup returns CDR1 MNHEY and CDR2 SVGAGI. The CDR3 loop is CASSYSHRVSSGNTIYF. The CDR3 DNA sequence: TGTGCCAGCAGTTACTCACACCGGGTTTCCTCTGGAAACACCATATATTTT.

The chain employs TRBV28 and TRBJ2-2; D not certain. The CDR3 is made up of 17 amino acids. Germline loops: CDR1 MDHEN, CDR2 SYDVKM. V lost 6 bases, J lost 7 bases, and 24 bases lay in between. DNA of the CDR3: TGTGCCAGCAGCCCTATAACGTACCGCGGCGAAAGCGGGGAGCTGTTTTTT. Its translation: CASSPITYRGESGELFF.

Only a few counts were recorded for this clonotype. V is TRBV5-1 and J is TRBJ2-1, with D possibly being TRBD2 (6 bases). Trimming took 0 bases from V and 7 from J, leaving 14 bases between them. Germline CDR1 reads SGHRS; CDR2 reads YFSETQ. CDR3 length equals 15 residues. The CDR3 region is CASSLEAGRWNEQFF. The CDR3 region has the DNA TGCGCCAGCAGCTTGGAGGCAGGGAGGTGGAATGAGCAGTTCTTC. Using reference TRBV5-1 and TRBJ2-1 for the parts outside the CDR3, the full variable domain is KAGVTQTPRYLIKTRGQQVTLSCSPISGHRSVSWYQQTPGQGLQFLFEYFSETQRNKGNFPGRFSGRQFSNSRSEMNVSTLELGDSALYLCASSLEAGRWNEQFFGPGTRLTVL.

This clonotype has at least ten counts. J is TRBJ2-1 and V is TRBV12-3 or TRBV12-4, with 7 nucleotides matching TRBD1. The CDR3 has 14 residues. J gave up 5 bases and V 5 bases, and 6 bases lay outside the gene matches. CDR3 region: CASSPWDSNNEQFF. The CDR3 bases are TGTGCCAGCAGTCCCTGGGACAGCAACAATGAGCAGTTCTTC.

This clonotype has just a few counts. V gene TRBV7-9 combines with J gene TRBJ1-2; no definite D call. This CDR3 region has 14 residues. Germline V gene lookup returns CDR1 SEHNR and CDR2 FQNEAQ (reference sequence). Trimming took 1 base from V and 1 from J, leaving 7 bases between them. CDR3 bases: TGTGCCAGCAGCTTAGTTTCCGTTAACTATGGCTACACCTTC. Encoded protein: CASSLVSVNYGYTF.

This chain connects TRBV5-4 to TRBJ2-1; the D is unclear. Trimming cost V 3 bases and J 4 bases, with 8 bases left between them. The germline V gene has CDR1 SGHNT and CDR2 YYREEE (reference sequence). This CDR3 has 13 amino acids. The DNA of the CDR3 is TGTGCCAGCAGCTGGACGGTATACAATGAGCAGTTCTTC. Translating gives CASSWTVYNEQFF.

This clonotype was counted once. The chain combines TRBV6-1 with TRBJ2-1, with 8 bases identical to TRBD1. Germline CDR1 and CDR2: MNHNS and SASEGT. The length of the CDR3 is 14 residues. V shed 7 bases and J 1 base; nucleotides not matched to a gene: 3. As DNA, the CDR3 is TGTGCCAGCACCAGGGGGCCTTCCTACAATGAGCAGTTCTTC. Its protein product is CASTRGPSYNEQFF.

CDR3 nucleotide sequence: TGTGCCAGCAGCTTAAACCGGGACAGACTTTCACCCCTCCACTTT. Encoded protein: CASSLNRDRLSPLHF. This chain connects TRBV11-2 to TRBJ1-6, with 7 bases that match TRBD1. J lost 9 bases, V lost 2 bases, and 7 bases had no gene match. The CDR3 is made up of 15 amino acids. In germline, CDR1 is SGHAT, CDR2 FQNNGV.

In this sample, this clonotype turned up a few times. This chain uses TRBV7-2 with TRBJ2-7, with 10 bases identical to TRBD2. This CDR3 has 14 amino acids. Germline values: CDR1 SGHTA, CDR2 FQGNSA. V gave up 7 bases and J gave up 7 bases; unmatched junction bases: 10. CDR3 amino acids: CASTRAGGPLEQYF. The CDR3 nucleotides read TGTGCCAGCACTCGAGCGGGGGGGCCGTTGGAGCAGTACTTC.

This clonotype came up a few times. CDR3 amino acids: CASSLSRALNTEAFF. The CDR3 DNA reads as TGTGCCAGCAGCTTGTCCAGGGCCCTGAACACTGAAGCTTTCTTT. The chain employs TRBV5-5 and TRBJ1-1, with D perhaps TRBD1 (5 bases). With 1 base removed from V and 0 bases from J, the gap between germline ends came to 10 bases. The CDR3 consists of 15 residues. The germline V gene encodes CDR1 SGHKS and CDR2 YYEKEE (reference sequence).

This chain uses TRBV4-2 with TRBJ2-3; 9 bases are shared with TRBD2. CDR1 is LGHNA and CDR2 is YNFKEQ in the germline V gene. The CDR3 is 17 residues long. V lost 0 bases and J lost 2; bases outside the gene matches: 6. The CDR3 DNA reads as TGTGCCAGCAGCCAAGATAGAAGCGGGGGGCCCACAGATACGCAGTATTTT. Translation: CASSQDRSGGPTDTQYF.